Listed below are T cell receptor beta chains from one sample, sequenced in a study of blood T cell repertoires in COVID-19. Generated by immunoSEQ multiplex PCR, the TCRdb table keeps only in-frame clones and is missing some. The sample comprises more than 110,000 clones, roughly four fifths of which are singletons, and around 10% rests with the top ten. The sample was peripheral blood. These receptors originate from a woman of 80 years or more in a cohort sampled during active or convalescent COVID-19. Each CDR3 is given with its conserved first and last residue. Each record gives: V gene, clone size, D gene, J gene, CDR3 protein, CDR3 DNA. D genes are given only for firm matches. Size tells how often a clone was seen (once, few, many) or the class of an expanded clone, and some rows leave it out.

>TRBV19|.|TRBD1|TRBJ1-5
CASSSTGVYSNQPQHF
TGTGCCAGTAGTTCCACAGGGGTATATAGCAATCAGCCCCAGCATTTT
>TRBV13|.|TRBD1|TRBJ1-6
CASSQTGRNSPLHF
TGTGCCAGCAGCCAGACAGGGAGGAATTCACCCCTCCACTTT
>TRBV10-3|.|TRBD2|TRBJ2-3
CAIRLGLTSTDTQYF
TGTGCCATCAGACTGGGACTAACAAGCACAGATACGCAGTATTTT
>TRBV5-1|.|TRBD2|TRBJ2-1
CASSSWTSGTSYNEQFF
TGCGCCAGCAGCTCCTGGACTAGCGGTACTTCCTACAATGAGCAGTTCTTC
>TRBV5-4|.|.|TRBJ1-2
CASSWGSGQLNYGYTF
TGTGCCAGCAGCTGGGGTTCTGGACAGTTAAACTATGGCTACACCTTC
>TRBV2|.|.|TRBJ1-6
CASGPDYNSPLHF
TGTGCCAGCGGGCCAGACTATAATTCACCCCTCCACTTT
>TRBV29-1|.|TRBD2|TRBJ2-1
CSVEWTSGVNEQFF
TGCAGCGTTGAGTGGACTAGCGGGGTCAATGAGCAGTTCTTC
>TRBV15|.|.|TRBJ1-2
CATSNQFTGYTF
TGTGCCACCAGCAACCAGTTCACTGGCTACACCTTC
>TRBV4-3|.|TRBD1|TRBJ2-1
CASSLGTGLLGEQFF
TGCGCCAGCAGCCTAGGGACAGGGCTTTTGGGTGAGCAGTTCTTC
>TRBV5-1|.|.|TRBJ1-4
CASSLQGTDGEKLFF
TGCGCCAGCAGCTTGCAGGGTACAGATGGTGAAAAACTGTTTTTT
>TRBV18|few|.|TRBJ1-6
CASSPERNNSPLHF
TGTGCCAGCTCACCGGAGAGAAATAATTCACCCCTCCACTTT
>TRBV5-4|.|TRBD1|TRBJ1-2
CASSTGTGRSYGYTF
TGTGCCAGCAGCACCGGGACAGGAAGGTCCTATGGCTACACCTTC
>TRBV6-5|.|.|TRBJ1-2
CASRRGGANYGYTF
TGTGCCAGCAGAAGGGGGGGGGCTAACTATGGCTACACCTTC
>TRBV18|.|TRBD1|TRBJ1-4
CASSLWTGTTNEKLFF
TGTGCCAGCTCACTCTGGACAGGGACAACTAATGAAAAACTGTTTTTT
>TRBV6-8|.|TRBD1|TRBJ1-1
CASNPRGTEAFF
TGTGCCAGTAATCCCAGGGGGACTGAAGCTTTCTTT
>TRBV5-1|.|.|TRBJ2-5
CASSFTLAPETQYF
TGCGCCAGCAGCTTTACGCTAGCTCCAGAGACCCAGTACTTC
>TRBV2|.|.|TRBJ1-6
CASNRVDSPLHF
TGTGCCAGCAACAGGGTAGACTCACCCCTCCACTTT
>TRBV10-3|.|TRBD1|TRBJ2-3
CAISRDRGDTDTQYF
TGTGCCATCAGTCGCGACAGGGGGGACACAGATACGCAGTATTTT
>TRBV7-2|.|.|TRBJ2-2
CASSVYYANTGELFF
TGTGCCAGCAGCGTATACTATGCGAACACCGGGGAGCTGTTTTTT
>TRBV7-8|.|.|TRBJ1-3
CASSPWGGPSGNTIYF
TGTGCCAGCAGCCCTTGGGGGGGGCCCTCTGGAAACACCATATATTTT
>TRBV19|.|TRBD2|TRBJ2-5
CASRTSGGGETQYF
TGTGCCAGTAGAACTAGCGGGGGAGGCGAGACCCAGTACTTC
>TRBV5-4|.|.|TRBJ1-1
CASSLGTNVFMNTEAFF
TGTGCCAGCAGCTTAGGGACAAATGTATTTATGAACACTGAAGCTTTCTTT
>TRBV12-3/TRBV12-4|.|.|TRBJ1-6
CASSPRRDSPLHF
TGTGCCAGCAGTCCTCGCCGAGATTCACCCCTCCACTTT
>TRBV6-5|.|.|TRBJ2-5
CASRPDVRETQYF
TGTGCCAGCAGGCCAGATGTGCGGGAGACCCAGTACTTC
>TRBV3-1/TRBV3-2|.|.|TRBJ2-2
CASSQGGNTGELFF
TGTGCCAGCAGCCAGGGGGGGAACACCGGGGAGCTGTTTTTT
>TRBV15|.|TRBD1|TRBJ1-2
CATSRGQGALYGYTF
TGTGCCACCAGCAGAGGACAGGGGGCATTGTATGGCTACACCTTC
>TRBV5-1|.|.|TRBJ1-1
CASSFLTGLLQAFF
TGCGCCAGCAGCTTCCTAACAGGTCTCTTGCAAGCTTTCTTT
>TRBV7-6|many|.|TRBJ1-1
CASSTNGQGEAFF
TGTGCCAGCAGCACGAATGGCCAGGGAGAAGCTTTCTTT